The T cell receptor (beta chain) described here comes from a study of CD8+ T cells in alopecia areata. Study-wide results and limits: Scalp clonality dropped significantly under tofacitinib, as did expanded CD8+ top-100 clones. Sequencing of scalp tissue also captures the resident alphabeta T cells of normal skin. With just one nonresponder, it is still uncertain whether baseline CD8+ expansion relates to response.

The treatment here: oral pan-JAK inhibitor, 5-10 mg twice daily. The investigators collected lesional scalp punch biopsies and peripheral blood from alopecia areata patients. Reverse transcribed after extraction, RNA yielded cDNA as the sequencing template. Only in-frame clones appear in the TCRdb table, and some are missing; sequencing was by immunoSEQ multiplex PCR. The sample includes 150,000 to 200,000 clones, approximately 50% of them seen just once. As concerns this clone: Its antigen is as yet unknown.

Germline trimming cut 0 bases from V and 5 bases from J; bases unmatched to any gene: 7. The CDR3 runs 15 residues. Germline CDR1 SGHNT, CDR2 YYREEE (reference sequence). The TCR originated in a human donor with alopecia areata. This sequence joins TRBV5-4 and TRBJ2-7; 8 nucleotides align to TRBD1. This material consisted of CD8+ T cells sorted from blood, taken around week 54, from a patient treated with tofacitinib. The CDR3 DNA reads as TGTGCCAGCAGCTTGGGTCCGGGACAGGAAAACGAGCAGTACTTC. This translates into CASSLGPGQENEQYF.